The rows below give T cell receptor beta chains drawn from one sample of a study of molecular identifiers for immune sequencing clone quantification. MiXCR, applied by TCRdb to the PCR reads, yields one record per CDR3 protein. The sample includes hundreds of thousands of distinct CDR3 sequences, around 25% of them seen just once. The sample comprised naive CD8+ T cells from blood, with Jurkat cell RNA spiked in. The receptors were gathered from a human donor in good health. Some libraries in this study had Jurkat cell RNA spiked in. Both conserved end residues are part of each CDR3. Each record gives: J gene, V gene, D gene, CDR3 length, clone size, CDR3 DNA, CDR3 protein. A D gene is named only where the DNA matches it firmly. For some rows the clone size is stated as once, few or many, or as a class when expanded; others skip it.

>TRBJ2-2|TRBV19|TRBD1|15|few
TGTGCCAGTAGTATTGGGACAGGCACCACCGGGGAGCTGTTTTTT
CASSIGTGTTGELFF
>TRBJ2-5|TRBV7-9|.|13|many
TGTGCCAGCAGTTCTGACGGTGGGGAGACCCAGTACTTC
CASSSDGGETQYF
>TRBJ1-2|TRBV3-1|TRBD1|14|.
TGTGCCAGCAGCCAAGATTCAGGGGGGAATGGCTACACCTTC
CASSQDSGGNGYTF
>TRBJ2-7|TRBV20-1|.|14|many
TGCAGTGCTAGAGATTTGGACAGCTCCTACGAGCAGTACTTC
CSARDLDSSYEQYF
>TRBJ1-6|TRBV7-6|.|17|few
TGTGCCAGCAGCTTGGGATCGACAGTCAACTGTAATTCACCCCTCCACTTT
CASSLGSTVNCNSPLHF
>TRBJ2-4|TRBV5-4|.|14|many
TGTGCCAGCAGCGAGGATATAGCCAAAAACATTCAGTACTTC
CASSEDIAKNIQYF
>TRBJ2-7|TRBV6-2/TRBV6-3|.|13|many
TGTGCCAGCAGTTACTCTACTGTCTACGAGCAGTACTTC
CASSYSTVYEQYF
>TRBJ2-5|TRBV4-3|TRBD1|14|.
TGCGCCAGCAGCTACCAGACAGGGGAAGAGACCCAGTACTTC
CASSYQTGEETQYF
>TRBJ2-7|TRBV27|.|16|many
TGTGCCAGCAGTCCCCTGGATGTTATCGGCCCCTACGAGCAGTACTTC
CASSPLDVIGPYEQYF
>TRBJ1-1|TRBV2|TRBD1|14|many
TGTGCCAGCAGTGACAGGGACAGTGTCGCTGAAGCTTTCTTT
CASSDRDSVAEAFF
>TRBJ1-1|TRBV7-6|.|14|few
TGTGCCAGCAGCGGAGAGTGGGGGAACACTGAAGCTTTCTTT
CASSGEWGNTEAFF
>TRBJ2-3|TRBV7-6|TRBD2|15|.
TGCGCCAGCAGCTTCGCGGGAGGTATTACAGATACGCAGTATTTT
CASSFAGGITDTQYF
>TRBJ2-1|TRBV4-1|TRBD1|16|few
TGCGCCAGCAGCCGCACGACAGGGGACCTCTACAATGAGCAGTTCTTC
CASSRTTGDLYNEQFF
>TRBJ2-7|TRBV6-1|.|13|many
TGTGCCAGCAGTGAAGGCTGGGGGTTCGAGCAGTACTTC
CASSEGWGFEQYF
>TRBJ2-7|TRBV4-1|TRBD2|15|.
TGCGCCAGCAGCCAATCCATTGGACTAGACTACGAGCAGTACTTC
CASSQSIGLDYEQYF
>TRBJ2-7|TRBV7-9|TRBD1|17|few
TGTGCCAGCAGCAGTACCGATCCCGGGACAGGGGACTACGAGCAGTACTTC
CASSSTDPGTGDYEQYF
>TRBJ1-1|TRBV29-1|.|14|many
TGCAGCGTTGGACACAGTTTAGGACGGACTGAAGCTTTCTTT
CSVGHSLGRTEAFF
>TRBJ2-3|TRBV6-1|TRBD2|16|.
TGTGTCAGCATCCTGACTAGCGGTGGGGCCCGGGATACGCAGTATTTT
CVSILTSGGARDTQYF
>TRBJ2-7|TRBV23-1|.|13|many
TGCGCCAGCAGTCACCCCGAGGGAGACGAGCAGTACTTC
CASSHPEGDEQYF
>TRBJ1-1|TRBV5-3|.|15|.
TGTGCCAGCAGCCCGGGGCGGGGGGCGAGCACTGAAGCTTTCTTT
CASSPGRGASTEAFF
>TRBJ2-7|TRBV28|.|14|many
TGTGCCAGCATATGGACCTCCGGCGGCTACGAGCAGTACTTC
CASIWTSGGYEQYF
>TRBJ2-1|TRBV30|.|16|.
TGTGCCTGGAGTGGGGGGGACAGTCACTCCTACAATGAGCAGTTCTTC
CAWSGGDSHSYNEQFF
>TRBJ2-7|TRBV5-3|.|14|.
TGTGCCAGCAGCTTGGTTGGGATTCCCTACGAGCAGTACTTC
CASSLVGIPYEQYF
>TRBJ1-5|TRBV15|.|16|.
TGTGCCACCAGCAGAGGATCCGGGAGCAGCAATCAGCCCCAGCATTTT
CATSRGSGSSNQPQHF
>TRBJ2-3|TRBV27|TRBD2|16|.
TGTGCCAGCAGTTCAGGACTAGCGGTTATGAGGGATACGCAGTATTTT
CASSSGLAVMRDTQYF
>TRBJ1-4|TRBV27|TRBD1|15|.
TGTGCCAGCAGGGGGACAGGGTTAGCTAATGAAAGACTGTTTTTT
CASRGTGLANERLFF
>TRBJ2-6|TRBV4-3|.|19|many
TGCGCCAGCAGCCAAGGTGGCAGATCAGGGGGGTCTGGGGCCAACGTCCTGACTTTC
CASSQGGRSGGSGANVLTF
>TRBJ1-2|TRBV4-2|.|15|.
TGTGCCAGCAGCCAAGAGGTGACAGAGTCCTATGGCTACACCTTC
CASSQEVTESYGYTF
>TRBJ1-1|TRBV9|.|13|many
TGTGCCAGCAGCGTAGGAGGGGCAACCGAAGCTTTCTTT
CASSVGGATEAFF
>TRBJ2-3|TRBV7-3|.|14|few
TGTGCCAGCAGCTTAAGTGGGAGTGGGGATACGCAGTATTTT
CASSLSGSGDTQYF
>TRBJ1-2|TRBV12-3/TRBV12-4|.|22|.
TGTGCCAGCAGTTTAGATTGGGGGGTTGATATTCGTCCCTCGGACAGTGGCTATGGCTACACCTTC
CASSLDWGVDIRPSDSGYGYTF
>TRBJ2-3|TRBV6-2/TRBV6-3|.|12|few
TGTGCCAGCAGACCCATGGGAGATACGCAGTATTTT
CASRPMGDTQYF
>TRBJ2-5|TRBV7-9|.|15|.
TGTGCCAGCAGCCTCACCCCCGGGACCCAAGAGACCCAGTACTTC
CASSLTPGTQETQYF
>TRBJ2-1|TRBV27|.|12|many
TGTGCCAGCAGTTTTCAGGGCCTTGAGCAGTTCTTC
CASSFQGLEQFF
>TRBJ2-7|TRBV7-9|TRBD1|13|.
TGTGCCAGCAGCTCCTCGGACAGGGGCGACCGGTACTTC
CASSSSDRGDRYF
>TRBJ2-3|TRBV7-2|.|13|few
TGTGCCAGCACCAGTCAGGGTGGAGATACGCAGTATTTT
CASTSQGGDTQYF
>TRBJ1-5|TRBV28|.|13|many
TGTGCCAGCAGTTTATACTTTGGTCAGCCCCAGCATTTT
CASSLYFGQPQHF
>TRBJ2-3|TRBV19|TRBD2|16|many
TGTGCCAGTACCCCTTTCGGCGGGGGAAGCACAGATACGCAGTATTTT
CASTPFGGGSTDTQYF
>TRBJ1-1|TRBV4-1|TRBD1|15|many
TGCGCCAGCAGCCAAGCTGAGGAGGGGGCAAGTGAAGCTTTCTTT
CASSQAEEGASEAFF
>TRBJ1-2|TRBV6-5|TRBD1|16|.
TGTGCCAGCAGTCTCCGACAGGGAGGTGTCAACTATGGCTACACCTTC
CASSLRQGGVNYGYTF
>TRBJ2-1|TRBV4-1|.|15|.
TGCGCCAGCAGCCAAGATGGGAGGCAGAACGCTGAGCAGTTCTTC
CASSQDGRQNAEQFF